This T cell receptor (beta chain) was recovered during a study of human T cells and chemical hapten exposure (dated by TCRdb to the early 2020s). Broadly, across the study: For sensitization, 2% DPC in acetone was applied to a roughly 2 cm by roughly 2 cm area of upper inner arm skin. Throughout the study period of roughly 24 weeks, patients also received therapeutic DPC doses to the scalp every week. Patch testing was performed on the upper back with Finn chambers containing 0.01% DPC, and the patch tests were scored after 6 days according to International Contact Dermatitis Research Group standards. The mostly female patient cohort included alopecia areata with under or over 50% scalp involvement, alopecia totalis and alopecia universalis. The libraries were sequenced as a pool, and the TCR yield per sample differed mostly because of small variations in library volumes within the pool. The study tracked peripheral blood TCR repertoire changes in vivo during primary and secondary sensitization to the hapten diphenylcyclopropenone (DPC) in alopecia patients. Patient blood was sampled pre-sensitization (week 0) and at 2, 6 and about 24 weeks after DPC sensitization. For TCR sequencing, blood came from 25 to 35 alopecia patients at anywhere from one to four time points (pre-sensitization, 2, 6 and 24 weeks). The research as a whole found: Patch test score correlated positively with the number of PT1 expanded TCRs, reaching significance at thresholds 8, 16 and 32 but not at 4. Alopecia, a presumed autoimmune disease, was present in all patients, so the immune response of the patients might differ from that of healthy individuals. Compared with pre-sensitization or healthy control sets, expanded TCRs formed significantly more large CDR3 similarity clusters, which is consistent with antigen-driven responses. Repeated subsampling changed both the strength of the expansion versus patch-test correlation and the threshold at which that correlation became significant. DPC sensitization did not change how many TCRs were above 1 in 1000 frequency, and no evidence was found of alterations in global repertoire structure.

Library generation was performed with RACE. The instrument given in TCRdb is NextSeq 500. During library preparation, unique molecular identifiers were attached to individual cDNA molecules so that TCRs could be counted in a quantitative, reproducible way. From each blood RNA sample, both TCR alpha and TCR beta chains were sequenced. The paper's data handling went like this. The median number of TCRs per sample was 85,000 to 100,000, ranging from about 20,000 to 750,000. V, J and CDR3 annotation of the TCR reads was performed with the Decombinator software suite. For the PS versus PT1 abundance plots, all samples were subsampled to the same number of TCRs (28,000). TCRs were defined as expanded if absent before sensitization and observed at least eight times at the 2-week time point. TCRdb reprocessed the public reads (quality trimming at Q25 with fastp, clone calling with MiXCR) and kept in-frame beta chains. A single entry per CDR3 protein holds the most common genes and DNA from its merged rows. The V and J calls reflect TCRdb's pipeline rather than the authors' work. The sample records tens of thousands of distinct CDR3 sequences, around 12% of which are singletons. The ten largest clones capture roughly 5.7% of the sample.

V is reduced by 8 bases and J by 0 bases, leaving a spacing of 11 bases between them. Reading from cysteine to phenylalanine, the CDR3 counts 14 amino acids. The sequence is cut down to CDR3 DNA, 42 bases in frame from base 1. The germline V gene gives CDR1 as MGHDK and CDR2 as SYGVNS. Concerning this clonotype itself: Its antigen remains undetermined. No clone much larger than this one lies a single base away; base qualities are absent.

The label giving this sample's time point can be read as: pre-sensitization, week 0. Taken with the paper, the label for treatment or condition translates to: therapeutic diphenylcyclopropenone sensitization with weekly scalp DPC. At every patch-test visit, the blood draw took place before the patch test was put on. Patients were eligible if aged 18 to 70, diagnosed with alopecia and judged suitable for DPC therapy, and pregnant patients were excluded. Unfractionated whole blood was collected in Tempus Blood RNA tubes, and total RNA was extracted from that blood. Recombination joined TRBV25-1 with TRBJ2-1; the D gene assignment is perhaps TRBD1 or TRBD2, with each matching 6 bases. The origin of this receptor is a woman in her 30s with alopecia areata. Some clones in this sample may be carry-over from other donors' samples. Sequenced here: whole blood, sampled in connection with sensitization to the hapten diphenylcyclopropenone (DPC). The DNA sequence is given as TGTGCCAGCGCCGAGGGGGGCTCCTACAATGAGCAGTTCTTC. The encoded protein is CASAEGGSYNEQFF.